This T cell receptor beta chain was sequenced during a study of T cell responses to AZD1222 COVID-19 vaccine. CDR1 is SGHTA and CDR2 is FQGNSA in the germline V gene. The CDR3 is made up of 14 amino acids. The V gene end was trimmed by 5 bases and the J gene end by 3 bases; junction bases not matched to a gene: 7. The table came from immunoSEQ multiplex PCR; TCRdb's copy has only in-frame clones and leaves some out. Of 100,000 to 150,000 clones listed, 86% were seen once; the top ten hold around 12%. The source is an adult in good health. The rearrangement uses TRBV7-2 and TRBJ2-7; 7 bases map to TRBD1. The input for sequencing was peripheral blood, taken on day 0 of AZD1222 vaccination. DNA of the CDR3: TGTGCCAGCAGCCGGGACAGTACGTACTACGAGCAGTACTTC. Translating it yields CASSRDSTYYEQYF. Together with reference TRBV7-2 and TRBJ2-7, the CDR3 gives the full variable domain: GAGVSQSPSNKVTEKGKDVELRCDPISGHTALYWYRQSLGQGLEFLIYFQGNSAPDKSGLPSDRFSAERTGGSVSTLTIQRTQQEDSAVYLCASSRDSTYYEQYFGPGTRLTVT.